A single sample is the source of the 28 T cell receptor beta chains below, sequenced in a study of T cell repertoires in cytomegalovirus infection. Their antigens remain unidentified. TCRdb re-called the reads with MiXCR, one entry per CDR3 protein. The sample records 900,000 to 950,000 distinct CDR3 sequences, around 29% being singletons. Specimen: cultured CD8+ T cells from PBMCs, collected from culture after CMV antigen stimulation. The receptors come from a human donor in good health (CMV status not recorded). Some clones in this sample may be carry-over from other donors' samples.

This clonotype was observed a handful of times. The genes are TRBV27 and TRBJ2-7; D is unclear. V lost 2 bases and J lost 0, with 14 bases in between. The germline CDR1 and CDR2 sequences are MNHEY and SMNVEV (reference sequence). The CDR3 totals 16 residues. The CDR3: CASSLAASPHSYEQYF. CDR3 DNA sequence: TGTGCCAGCAGTTTAGCGGCCTCCCCACACTCCTACGAGCAGTACTTC.

The chain is built from TRBV6-1 and TRBJ2-1; D gene ambiguous. Germline V gives CDR1 MNHNS, CDR2 SASEGT. V was trimmed by 2 bases and J by 0 bases, leaving 11 bases between them. This CDR3 is built from 16 residues. Here the CDR3 DNA reads TGTGCCAGCAGTGAAAGTCAGTCGAGCTCCTACAATGAGCAGTTCTTC. Translating gives CASSESQSSSYNEQFF.

This clonotype was observed a single time. A much larger clone lies a single base off, so this may be a read error. The rearrangement uses TRBV4-3 and TRBJ1-1; D remains unclear. Germline assignment: CDR1 LGHNA and CDR2 YSLEER. The CDR3 covers 15 residues. CDR3 amino acids: CTSSPVHGANTEAFF. The CDR3 nucleotides are TGCACCAGCAGCCCGGTACATGGCGCGAACACTGAAGCTTTCTTT.

For this clonotype: The junction shows a germline mismatch at one end, possibly a read error. J is TRBJ2-7 and V is TRBV12-3 or TRBV12-4; D might be TRBD1 or TRBD2, each matching 5 bases. The CDR3 consists of 16 residues. DNA for the CDR3: TGTGCCAACAGTCCCCTCACGGGGCCGAGGGCTGACGAGCAGTACTTC. It translates to CANSPLTGPRADEQYF.

This clonotype has at least ten counts. The J gene is TRBJ2-1, the V gene TRBV7-8, with 11 nucleotides matching TRBD2. With 4 bases clipped from V and 5 bases from J, the junction kept 7 bases outside the gene matches. Germline lookup yields CDR1 SGHVS and CDR2 FQNEAQ. The CDR3 is 16 amino acids. The CDR3 loop reads CASSSPGLAEDNEQFF. In DNA form, the CDR3 reads TGTGCCAGCAGCTCCCCGGGACTAGCGGAAGACAATGAGCAGTTCTTC.

V is TRBV12-5 and J is TRBJ1-5; D unclear. V shed 0 bases and J shed 2 bases, with 11 bases lying between them. Germline CDR1 reads LGHNT; CDR2 reads FRNRAP. The CDR3 spans 16 residues. The CDR3 DNA follows: TGTGCTAGTGGTTTGGTTCCCCTGTGGGGCAATCAGCCCCAGCATTTT. This gives the protein CASGLVPLWGNQPQHF.

CDR3 sequence (DNA): TGTGCCAGCAGCGCAGGTACTGGGACTGCTAATGAGCAGTTCTTC. Protein sequence: CASSAGTGTANEQFF. This chain links TRBV7-8 with TRBJ2-1; TRBD2 might be the D (6 bases). V lost 5 bases to trimming and J lost 7 bases, with 18 bases between them. The CDR3 is made up of 15 amino acids. Per the germline V gene, CDR1 is SGHVS and CDR2 is FQNEAQ.

Many counts were recorded for this clonotype. This chain uses TRBV12-3 or TRBV12-4 with TRBJ2-2; 11 bases align to TRBD2. This CDR3 is 16 amino acids long. J gave up 0 bases and V 6 bases, and 3 bases lay outside the gene matches. CDR3 nucleotides: TGTGCCAGCAGGGGACTAGCGGTCGCGAACACCGGGGAGCTGTTTTTT. It specifies CASRGLAVANTGELFF.

This clonotype was observed a few times. The chain's CDR3 is CASSPAGGVSYEQYF. CDR3 DNA: TGTGCCAGCAGCCCTGCGGGCGGGGTATCCTACGAGCAGTACTTC. This chain joins TRBV9 and TRBJ2-7, with D possibly matching TRBD2 (6 bases). This CDR3 region has 15 residues. Germline V gives CDR1 SGDLS, CDR2 YYNGEE. V lost 4 bases and J lost 1, with 15 bases in between.

J is TRBJ2-3 and V is TRBV12-3 or TRBV12-4; 8 nucleotides agree with TRBD1. Germline trimming cut 10 bases from V and 0 bases from J; bases unmatched to any gene: 12. There are 16 residues in the CDR3. The CDR3 here is CATGDRWADSTDTQYF. CDR3 bases: TGTGCCACCGGGGACAGGTGGGCAGATAGCACAGATACGCAGTATTTT.

The rearrangement uses TRBV7-2 and TRBJ1-5; no reliable D call. The V gene's germline CDR1 is SGHTA and CDR2 FQGNSA. Trimming pared 5 bases from V and 7 bases from J, leaving 15 bases between. The CDR3 loop spans 14 amino acids. CDR3 bases: TGTGCCAGCAGCCTTAATAACCTAGGACAGCCCCAGCATTTT. Translating it yields CASSLNNLGQPQHF.

The J gene is TRBJ1-2, the V gene TRBV4-1, with unresolved D. The length of the CDR3 is 16 residues. Trimming took off 1 base at V and 1 base at J, with 13 bases between the two ends. Looked up from germline, CDR1 is MGHRA and CDR2 is YSYEKL. The CDR3 loop reads CASSQALVNLNYGYTF. The DNA of the CDR3 is TGCGCCAGCAGCCAAGCCTTGGTAAACCTTAACTATGGCTACACCTTC.

Notes on this clonotype: Possible read error: a much larger clone is one base away. This chain uses TRBV7-6 with TRBJ2-3, with 9 bases fitting TRBD2. This CDR3 is built from 16 residues. In germline, CDR1 is SGHVS, CDR2 FNYEAQ. CDR3 sequence (DNA): TGTGCCGGCAGCTTAGAAGCGGGGGGACCCACGGATACGCAGTATTTT. Translated: CAGSLEAGGPTDTQYF.

The chain combines TRBV27 with TRBJ1-5; D gene unclear. The CDR3 totals 13 residues. CDR1 and CDR2 from the germline V gene are MNHEY and SMNVEV (reference sequence). Trimming removed 5 bases from V and 6 bases from J, with 11 bases in between. CDR3 region: CASSLSARQPQHF. CDR3 in DNA: TGTGCCAGCAGTCTTAGCGCACGTCAGCCCCAGCATTTT.

The CDR3 DNA sequence: TGCAGTGCTAGCCAGGGTTTAAGTAAGACCCAGTACTTC. As protein: CSASQGLSKTQYF. This chain links TRBV20-1 with TRBJ2-5; D possibly corresponds to TRBD1 (5 bases). The V end was cut by 3 bases, the J end by 6 bases, with 14 bases between. Germline loops: CDR1 DFQATT, CDR2 SNEGSKA (reference sequence). The CDR3 loop spans 13 amino acids.

This clonotype was seen more than once but under ten times. The chain combines TRBV5-1 with TRBJ2-1, with D possibly matching TRBD1 (5 bases). This CDR3 contains 15 residues. The V gene lost 6 bases and the J gene lost 3 bases, with 16 bases spanning the gap. Germline loops: CDR1 SGHRS, CDR2 YFSETQ. The CDR3 is CASNIGASLYNEQFF. The CDR3 bases are TGCGCCAGCAATATAGGGGCCAGTCTCTACAATGAGCAGTTCTTC.

This clonotype was seen many times. The chain recombines TRBV7-8 with TRBJ1-5; 8 positions match TRBD1. The CDR3 has 16 residues. Germline values: CDR1 SGHVS, CDR2 FQNEAQ. Trimming took 1 base from V and 5 from J; bases not matched to a gene: 7. This CDR3 reads CASSLGPQGADQPQHF. CDR3 nucleotides: TGTGCCAGCAGCTTAGGCCCGCAGGGGGCTGATCAGCCCCAGCATTTT.

The CDR3 DNA follows: TGTGCCAGCAGCACCCGATGGAGACCAGAGTCGGAGACCCAGTACTTC. Translated, it gives CASSTRWRPESETQYF. The rearrangement joins TRBV12-3 or TRBV12-4 to TRBJ2-5; no clear D. Trimming left V 6 bases short and J 5 bases short, with 22 bases between. The CDR3 totals 16 residues.

This clonotype turned up a few times. This sequence joins TRBV5-6 and TRBJ1-1, with D maybe TRBD1 (5 bases). V was cut by 2 bases and J by 3 bases, with 11 bases left in between. The CDR3 covers 14 residues. Germline values: CDR1 SGHDT, CDR2 YYEEEE. The CDR3 DNA reads TGTGCCAGCAGCTTAGACAGTTCATACACTGAAGCTTTCTTT. Its protein is CASSLDSSYTEAFF.

This clonotype has a single count. CDR3 nucleotide sequence: TGTGCCAGCAGTTATTCTCCGTTCCAGGACAGGGAACAAGAGACCCAGTACTTC. This encodes CASSYSPFQDREQETQYF. The V call is TRBV6-1, the J call TRBJ2-5; 8 bases fit TRBD1. The V gene end was trimmed by 5 bases and the J gene end by 2 bases; junction bases not matched to a gene: 16. The CDR3 loop spans 18 amino acids. Germline V gene data show CDR1 as MNHNS and CDR2 as SASEGT.

This chain links TRBV27 with TRBJ2-1; a possible D gene is TRBD2 (7 bases). V gave up 3 bases and J gave up 5 bases, with 11 bases separating them. CDR1 MNHEY and CDR2 SMNVEV come from the germline V gene (reference sequence). The length of the CDR3 is 14 residues. For the CDR3, the DNA is TGTGCCAGCAGTTTTGGGGGGGGGCACAATGAGCAGTTCTTC. Its translation: CASSFGGGHNEQFF.

The table lists this clonotype with many counts. The J gene is TRBJ1-2, the V gene TRBV7-9, with TRBD1 matching over 7 bases. The CDR3 totals 14 residues. Unmatched junction bases numbered 7, after V lost 3 bases and J lost 6 bases. The germline CDR1 and CDR2 sequences are SEHNR and FQNEAQ (reference sequence). CDR3 sequence (DNA): TGTGCCAGCAGCTTTGGACAGGATTCGGATGGCTACACCTTC. It encodes CASSFGQDSDGYTF.

This clonotype was seen at least ten times. This sequence joins TRBV7-3 and TRBJ2-1; 14 positions agree with TRBD2. The germline V gene has CDR1 SGHTA and CDR2 FQGTGA. V shed 5 bases and J 7 bases; nucleotides not matched to a gene: 4. This CDR3 is 15 amino acids long. CDR3 nucleotides: TGTGCCAGCAGCCCGACTAGCGGGGGGGCTAATGAGCAGTTCTTC. Translation gives CASSPTSGGANEQFF.

This clonotype was picked up one time. The CDR3, as DNA: TGTGCCAGCAGTTTTACTAGCGGGGAAGATACGCAGTATTTT. Translation gives CASSFTSGEDTQYF. The genes are TRBV11-2 and TRBJ2-3, with TRBD2 identical over 10 bases. The germline CDR1 and CDR2 sequences are SGHAT and FQNNGV. V was pared by 6 bases and J by 5 bases, with 5 bases of the junction left unmatched. The CDR3 sequence is 14 residues long. Combining the CDR3 with reference TRBV11-2 and TRBJ2-3 gives the whole variable domain EAGVAQSPRYKIIEKRQSVAFWCNPISGHATLYWYQQILGQGPKLLIQFQNNGVVDDSQLPKDRFSAERLKGVDSTLKIQPAKLEDSAVYLCASSFTSGEDTQYFGPGTRLTVL.

This clonotype occurred many times. The chain is built from TRBV4-1 and TRBJ2-7; 11 bases are shared with TRBD1. Trimming cost V 0 bases and J 3 bases; bases outside gene matches: 4. CDR1 and CDR2 from the germline V gene are MGHRA and YSYEKL. This CDR3 comprises 16 residues. CDR3 sequence: CASSQDEGTGGYEQYF. The CDR3 DNA reads as TGCGCCAGCAGCCAAGATGAAGGGACAGGGGGCTACGAGCAGTACTTC.

This chain connects TRBV6-2 or TRBV6-3 to TRBJ1-5; D gene unclear. Trimming pared 9 bases from V and 3 bases from J, leaving 12 bases between. The CDR3 covers 13 residues. Germline-derived CDR1 and CDR2 are MNHEY and SVGEGT. The CDR3 nucleotides read TGTGCCAGTTGCGACAAAATCAATCAGCCCCAGCATTTT. Translated, it gives CASCDKINQPQHF.

In its sample, this clonotype was seen a few times. The V gene is TRBV7-6, the J gene TRBJ1-2; 9 positions match TRBD1. Germline assignment: CDR1 SGHVS and CDR2 FNYEAQ. V lost 5 bases and J lost 5; bases outside the gene matches: 9. The CDR3 sequence is 15 residues long. The CDR3 is CASSDTGGSDYGYTF. In DNA, the CDR3 is TGTGCCAGCAGCGACACAGGGGGCTCGGATTATGGCTACACCTTC.

The chain combines TRBV20-1 with TRBJ2-6; weak D call: TRBD2 (5 bases). The CDR3 is 17 amino acids. Between the trimmed V and J ends, which lost 1 base and 0 bases, there was a span of 13 bases. The V gene's germline CDR1 is DFQATT and CDR2 SNEGSKA (reference sequence). The CDR3 sequence is CSARGTDYPSGANVLTF. DNA for the CDR3: TGCAGTGCTAGAGGGACCGACTACCCCTCTGGGGCCAACGTCCTGACTTTC.